Listed below are T cell receptor beta chains from one sample, sequenced in a study of blood T cell repertoires in COVID-19. TCRdb keeps only in-frame clones here, not all; method: immunoSEQ multiplex PCR. In the table there are about 140,000 clones, approximately 88% of which are singletons. Input material: PBMCs or T cells enriched from blood (not recorded which). Receptors originate from a man aged 40-55 years with acute COVID-19. Both conserved end residues are part of each CDR3. A D gene is named only where the DNA matches it firmly. Size tells how often a clone was seen (once, few, many) or the class of an expanded clone, and some rows leave it out.

j_call clone_size v_call d_call cdr3_nt cdr3_aa
TRBJ2-3 NA TRBV13 TRBD1 TGTGCCAGCAGCCTGGGACAGGGGAGGCCAGATACGCAGTATTTT CASSLGQGRPDTQYF
TRBJ2-7 NA TRBV19 NA TGTGCCAGTAGTATGCAGGTTGGCTACGAGCAGTACTTC CASSMQVGYEQYF
TRBJ2-2 NA TRBV19 TRBD2 TGTGCCAGTAGTATAAACCCGGGAGGGACCGGGGAGCTGTTTTTT CASSINPGGTGELFF
TRBJ2-3 NA TRBV10-2 TRBD2 TGCGCCAGCAGACAACTAGCGGGCACAGATACGCAGTATTTT CASRQLAGTDTQYF
TRBJ1-2 NA TRBV6-5 NA TGTGCCAGCAGTCCCCCCGGGGGGGAGAGTGGCTACACCTTC CASSPPGGESGYTF
TRBJ2-6 NA TRBV27 NA TGTGCCAGCGGGACTCATGGATCTGGGGCCAACGTCCTGACTTTC CASGTHGSGANVLTF
TRBJ1-4 NA TRBV7-2 NA TGTGCCAGCAGCCGGGTGCCTAATGAAAAACTGTTTTTT CASSRVPNEKLFF
TRBJ1-5 NA TRBV29-1 TRBD1 TGCAGCGCCCGGGACAGGGAGGGCAATCAGCCCCAGCATTTT CSARDREGNQPQHF
TRBJ2-1 NA TRBV12-3/TRBV12-4 NA TGTGCCAGCAGTTTTAACGGACTCATGGGGCAGTTCTTC CASSFNGLMGQFF
TRBJ1-1 NA TRBV12-5 NA TGTGCTAGTGGCATGACAGGGAACACTGAAGCTTTCTTT CASGMTGNTEAFF
TRBJ2-2 NA TRBV6-6 NA TGTGCCAGCCGCCCTAGGGGGAGAGGTTCCGGGGAGCTGTTTTTT CASRPRGRGSGELFF
TRBJ2-5 few TRBV5-6 NA TGTGCCAGCACATCGACAGGCGGGGAGACCCAGTACTTC CASTSTGGETQYF
TRBJ2-3 NA TRBV9 TRBD2 TGTGCCAGCAGCAGCGATAGCGGGAGGGCTGGTACGCAGTATTTT CASSSDSGRAGTQYF
TRBJ2-2 NA TRBV27 NA TGTGCCAGCAGGCAGAACCGGGACACCGATGATATTGCGAACACCGGGGAGCTGTTTTTT CASRQNRDTDDIANTGELFF
TRBJ1-6 NA TRBV9 NA TGTGCCAGCAGCGACCCGATTACCCAGGGTCCCAGCTCCTATAATTCACCCCTCCACTTT CASSDPITQGPSSYNSPLHF
TRBJ2-5 NA TRBV4-2 NA TGTGCCAGCAGCCAGAACAGGGTTCAAGAGACCCAGTACTTC CASSQNRVQETQYF
TRBJ2-3 NA TRBV28 NA TGTGCCAGCAGTTTAGGCGGGGACACAGATACGCAGTATTTT CASSLGGDTDTQYF